This entry describes one T cell receptor (beta chain). Its specificity is not known. Researchers ran the PCR with 60 Vbeta and 13 Jbeta primers. Assay used: immunoSEQ multiplex PCR; TCRdb lists only in-frame clones, some missing. The table has about 110,000 clones, roughly 80% seen once; the top ten hold 8.5% to 10%. This sample was included in a study of cytomegalovirus exposure and HLA in healthy donors. Study conclusions and caveats: Reported performance of the classifier showed diagnosis of cytomegalovirus status with high specificity and sensitivity.

CDR1 and CDR2 from the germline V gene are MDHEN and SYDVKM. The ends lost 3 bases at V and 2 bases at J; junction bases unmatched: 16. This CDR3 contains 19 residues. Sample: PBMCs. The receptor's source is a woman between 35 and 50 years old in good health and CMV-seropositive. The chain uses TRBV28 and TRBJ1-2; 9 bases match TRBD1. Written as DNA, the CDR3 is TGTGCCAGCAGTTTCCTTGGGGGGACAGGGCCAACCTTAAACTATGGCTACACCTTC. Its translation is CASSFLGGTGPTLNYGYTF.